Sequencing of this T cell receptor beta chain was carried out in a study of blood T cell repertoires in COVID-19. Sequencing was performed with immunoSEQ multiplex PCR; in TCRdb, only in-frame clones are kept and a portion is missing. The top ten clones hold roughly 7.4% of a sample with 500,000 to 600,000 clones, around 90% of them seen once. Germline CDR1 is MNHNY and CDR2 is SVGAGI (reference sequence). The ends were cut back, 7 bases at V and 8 bases at J, with 14 bases in the middle. There are 13 residues in the CDR3. Sequences were obtained from peripheral blood. V and J are TRBV6-6 and TRBJ1-4, with D unclear. The sequence came from a woman between 45 and 65 years old with COVID-19, enrolled during active disease. The CDR3 DNA reads TGTGCCAGCACCTCCCTCTTTGGCGAAAAACTGTTTTTT. Its protein is CASTSLFGEKLFF.